A selection of T cell receptor beta chains follows, all from one sample in a study of blood T cell repertoires in COVID-19. The assay was immunoSEQ multiplex PCR, and TCRdb's table has in-frame clones only and misses some. The sample records roughly 570,000 clones, 85% to 90% being singletons. Sequencing input: peripheral blood. The receptor set was obtained from a woman aged 50 to 60 with COVID-19, enrolled during active disease. Both conserved end residues are part of each CDR3. A D gene is named only where the DNA matches it firmly. Only some rows state a clone size, as once, few, many or a class for expanded clones.

V gene: TRBV11-3
D gene: .
clone size: .
J gene: TRBJ2-7
CDR3 length: 13
CDR3 DNA: TGTGCCAGCAGCTTAGGTCTGGGAGGCGAGCAGTACTTC
CDR3 protein: CASSLGLGGEQYF

V gene: TRBV5-5
D gene: .
clone size: .
J gene: TRBJ1-2
CDR3 length: 13
CDR3 DNA: TGTGCCAGCAGCTTGCGAGAAACTTATGGCTACACCTTC
CDR3 protein: CASSLRETYGYTF

V gene: TRBV7-2
D gene: TRBD2
clone size: .
J gene: TRBJ2-3
CDR3 length: 15
CDR3 DNA: TGTGCCAGCAGTTTAAAAGCGGGGTCCACAGATACGCAGTATTTT
CDR3 protein: CASSLKAGSTDTQYF

V gene: TRBV15
D gene: TRBD2
clone size: .
J gene: TRBJ2-1
CDR3 length: 15
CDR3 DNA: TGTGCCACCAGCCAGACTAGCGGGGGGGCTAATGAGCAGTTCTTC
CDR3 protein: CATSQTSGGANEQFF

V gene: TRBV30
D gene: .
clone size: .
J gene: TRBJ1-6
CDR3 length: 15
CDR3 DNA: TGTGCCTGGAGTGTACGGCCTCGGGTTGGGTCACCCCTCCACTTT
CDR3 protein: CAWSVRPRVGSPLHF

V gene: TRBV2
D gene: .
clone size: .
J gene: TRBJ1-2
CDR3 length: 16
CDR3 DNA: TGTGCCAGCAGTCCCCGGCGGGTACAGGGCTACTATGGCTACACCTTC
CDR3 protein: CASSPRRVQGYYGYTF

V gene: TRBV11-2
D gene: TRBD1
clone size: .
J gene: TRBJ1-1
CDR3 length: 14
CDR3 DNA: TGTGCCAGCAGCTTAGTTTACAGGGGTGCTGAAGCTTTCTTT
CDR3 protein: CASSLVYRGAEAFF

V gene: TRBV5-4
D gene: TRBD2
clone size: .
J gene: TRBJ2-2
CDR3 length: 17
CDR3 DNA: TGTGCCAGCAGCCGAGGGGCCAAGCGGGGGGGCCCCGGGGAGCTGTTTTTT
CDR3 protein: CASSRGAKRGGPGELFF

V gene: TRBV24-1
D gene: TRBD1
clone size: .
J gene: TRBJ2-7
CDR3 length: 13
CDR3 DNA: TGTGCCACCAGTGCCCCGGACAGGGACGAGCAGTACTTC
CDR3 protein: CATSAPDRDEQYF

V gene: TRBV23-1
D gene: TRBD1
clone size: .
J gene: TRBJ1-4
CDR3 length: 17
CDR3 DNA: TGCGCCAGCAGTCAGGGGACAGACGGACTGCATAATGAAAAACTGTTTTTT
CDR3 protein: CASSQGTDGLHNEKLFF

V gene: TRBV7-3
D gene: .
clone size: .
J gene: TRBJ2-1
CDR3 length: 12
CDR3 DNA: TGTGCCAGCAGCTTAACGAGCAATGAGCAGTTCTTC
CDR3 protein: CASSLTSNEQFF

V gene: TRBV27
D gene: .
clone size: .
J gene: TRBJ2-7
CDR3 length: 14
CDR3 DNA: TGTGCCAGCAGAAACCATCTAGCGCCGTACGAGCAGTACTTC
CDR3 protein: CASRNHLAPYEQYF

V gene: TRBV5-1
D gene: .
clone size: few
J gene: TRBJ1-3
CDR3 length: 18
CDR3 DNA: TGCGCCAGCAGCTTGACAGGGCCTAAAGAGCACTCTGGAAACACCATATATTTT
CDR3 protein: CASSLTGPKEHSGNTIYF

V gene: TRBV5-8
D gene: .
clone size: .
J gene: TRBJ1-1
CDR3 length: 13
CDR3 DNA: TGTGCCAGCAGCTTGGACAGGAACACTGAAGCTTTCTTT
CDR3 protein: CASSLDRNTEAFF

V gene: TRBV2
D gene: .
clone size: .
J gene: TRBJ1-6
CDR3 length: 15
CDR3 DNA: TGTGCCAGCAGTGAACTCGGGGGGGATAATTCACCCCTCCACTTT
CDR3 protein: CASSELGGDNSPLHF

V gene: TRBV6-5
D gene: .
clone size: .
J gene: TRBJ2-7
CDR3 length: 12
CDR3 DNA: TGTGCCAGCCGGCGGCGACCCTACGAGCAGTACTTC
CDR3 protein: CASRRRPYEQYF

V gene: TRBV5-6
D gene: TRBD1
clone size: once
J gene: TRBJ1-5
CDR3 length: 16
CDR3 DNA: TGTGCCAGCAGCCCATCCGACAGGGGGCTGAATCAGCCCCAGCATTTT
CDR3 protein: CASSPSDRGLNQPQHF

V gene: TRBV7-2
D gene: .
clone size: .
J gene: TRBJ2-3
CDR3 length: 17
CDR3 DNA: TGTGCCAGCAGCTTAGATGGAGCGGGCACTAGCACAGATACGCAGTATTTT
CDR3 protein: CASSLDGAGTSTDTQYF

V gene: TRBV11-3
D gene: .
clone size: .
J gene: TRBJ2-3
CDR3 length: 14
CDR3 DNA: TGTGCCAGCAGCTTAGGCCGAGCCACAGATACGCAGTATTTT
CDR3 protein: CASSLGRATDTQYF

V gene: TRBV27
D gene: TRBD2
clone size: .
J gene: TRBJ2-7
CDR3 length: 18
CDR3 DNA: TGTGCCAGCAGTTTACGGACTAGCGGGGGGGCAGGGTCCTACGAGCAGTACTTC
CDR3 protein: CASSLRTSGGAGSYEQYF

V gene: TRBV4-1
D gene: .
clone size: once
J gene: TRBJ2-7
CDR3 length: 16
CDR3 DNA: TGCGCCAGCAGCCAAGATGGGCGAGTCCGGGGCTACGAGCAGTACTTC
CDR3 protein: CASSQDGRVRGYEQYF

V gene: TRBV15
D gene: TRBD1
clone size: .
J gene: TRBJ1-2
CDR3 length: 13
CDR3 DNA: TGTGCCACCACCTTGGACAGGGAGTATGGCTACACCTTC
CDR3 protein: CATTLDREYGYTF

V gene: TRBV2
D gene: TRBD2
clone size: once
J gene: TRBJ2-5
CDR3 length: 14
CDR3 DNA: TGTGCCAGCCAGCTAGCGGAGATCCAAGAGACCCAGTACTTC
CDR3 protein: CASQLAEIQETQYF

V gene: TRBV19
D gene: TRBD2
clone size: .
J gene: TRBJ2-3
CDR3 length: 15
CDR3 DNA: TGTGCCAGTAGTGAGACTAGCGGGGGGGTAGATACGCAGTATTTT
CDR3 protein: CASSETSGGVDTQYF

V gene: TRBV12-5
D gene: TRBD1
clone size: once
J gene: TRBJ2-7
CDR3 length: 15
CDR3 DNA: TGTGCTAGTGGTTTGGCCCTCGGGACAGGGGCGCACAAGTACTTC
CDR3 protein: CASGLALGTGAHKYF

V gene: TRBV29-1
D gene: TRBD2
clone size: .
J gene: TRBJ2-1
CDR3 length: 14
CDR3 DNA: TGCAGCGTTCTCCGGGGGGGGCGACACAATGAGCAGTTCTTC
CDR3 protein: CSVLRGGRHNEQFF

V gene: TRBV27
D gene: TRBD2
clone size: .
J gene: TRBJ2-7
CDR3 length: 13
CDR3 DNA: TGTGCCAGCAGTGAAACCGGGACTATAAGGGAGTACTTC
CDR3 protein: CASSETGTIREYF

V gene: TRBV7-7
D gene: TRBD2
clone size: .
J gene: TRBJ2-5
CDR3 length: 15
CDR3 DNA: TGTGCCAGCAGCAAACAGCGGGGGGACCAAGAGACCCAGTACTTC
CDR3 protein: CASSKQRGDQETQYF

V gene: TRBV6-1
D gene: .
clone size: .
J gene: TRBJ1-1
CDR3 length: 15
CDR3 DNA: TGTGCCAGCAGTGAAAAAAGGGGGGGGAGGACTGAAGCTTTCTTT
CDR3 protein: CASSEKRGGRTEAFF

V gene: TRBV6-6
D gene: .
clone size: .
J gene: TRBJ1-2
CDR3 length: 13
CDR3 DNA: TGTGCCAGCAACCGGCCGGGGAACTATGGCTACACCTTC
CDR3 protein: CASNRPGNYGYTF

V gene: TRBV18
D gene: TRBD1
clone size: once
J gene: TRBJ1-1
CDR3 length: 13
CDR3 DNA: TGTGCCAGCCTCCGGGACAGGGCTACTGAAGCTTTCTTT
CDR3 protein: CASLRDRATEAFF

V gene: TRBV9
D gene: TRBD1
clone size: .
J gene: TRBJ2-2
CDR3 length: 15
CDR3 DNA: TGTGCCAGCAGCGTTATGGGACAGGAGGCCGGGGAGCTGTTTTTT
CDR3 protein: CASSVMGQEAGELFF

V gene: TRBV11-1
D gene: TRBD2
clone size: .
J gene: TRBJ2-1
CDR3 length: 14
CDR3 DNA: TGTGCCAGCAGCGATGGCGGGGGGGAGGATGAGCAGTTCTTC
CDR3 protein: CASSDGGGEDEQFF

V gene: TRBV7-7
D gene: TRBD1
clone size: .
J gene: TRBJ2-7
CDR3 length: 15
CDR3 DNA: TGTGCCAGCAGCTTAGGGACAGGGATTTCCTACGAGCAGTACTTC
CDR3 protein: CASSLGTGISYEQYF

V gene: TRBV12-3/TRBV12-4
D gene: .
clone size: .
J gene: TRBJ2-4
CDR3 length: 13
CDR3 DNA: TGTGCCAGCAGTTCGGGTCCTCGAGACATTCAGTACTTC
CDR3 protein: CASSSGPRDIQYF

V gene: TRBV19
D gene: .
clone size: .
J gene: TRBJ1-5
CDR3 length: 15
CDR3 DNA: TGTACCAGTAGTATAGACTTCACTCGGGGACAGCCCCAGCATTTT
CDR3 protein: CTSSIDFTRGQPQHF

V gene: TRBV5-1
D gene: TRBD1
clone size: .
J gene: TRBJ2-7
CDR3 length: 16
CDR3 DNA: TGCGCCAGCAGCTTGGCCGAGGGGGACAGGGGGTACGAGCAGTACTTC
CDR3 protein: CASSLAEGDRGYEQYF

V gene: TRBV6-1
D gene: TRBD1
clone size: .
J gene: TRBJ1-3
CDR3 length: 18
CDR3 DNA: TGTGCCAGCAGTGAAACTTGGACAGGGGGTCGCTCTGGAAACACCATATATTTT
CDR3 protein: CASSETWTGGRSGNTIYF

V gene: TRBV2
D gene: TRBD1
clone size: .
J gene: TRBJ1-2
CDR3 length: 13
CDR3 DNA: TGTGCCAGCGGACGGGACAGGGGAGATGGCTACACCTTC
CDR3 protein: CASGRDRGDGYTF

V gene: TRBV6-1
D gene: TRBD1
clone size: once
J gene: TRBJ1-4
CDR3 length: 16
CDR3 DNA: TGTGCCAGCAGTGATCCCTCCGGGACAGGGAAAGAAAAACTGTTTTTT
CDR3 protein: CASSDPSGTGKEKLFF

V gene: TRBV19
D gene: TRBD2
clone size: .
J gene: TRBJ2-7
CDR3 length: 15
CDR3 DNA: TGTGCCAGTAAGGCTAGCGGGGGGGAAGCCTACGAGCAGTACTTC
CDR3 protein: CASKASGGEAYEQYF

V gene: TRBV6-4
D gene: TRBD2
clone size: .
J gene: TRBJ2-3
CDR3 length: 19
CDR3 DNA: TGTGCCAGCAGTGACTCAGGGCTAGCGGGGGGCCACACCACAGATACGCAGTATTTT
CDR3 protein: CASSDSGLAGGHTTDTQYF

V gene: TRBV19
D gene: TRBD1
clone size: .
J gene: TRBJ1-1
CDR3 length: 11
CDR3 DNA: TGTGCCAGTGGGACAGGGACTGAAGCTTTCTTT
CDR3 protein: CASGTGTEAFF

V gene: TRBV5-4
D gene: TRBD1
clone size: once
J gene: TRBJ1-6
CDR3 length: 16
CDR3 DNA: TGTGCCAGCAGCGGGGACAGGGGGCCGAGAGATTCACCCCTCCACTTT
CDR3 protein: CASSGDRGPRDSPLHF

V gene: TRBV5-4
D gene: .
clone size: once
J gene: TRBJ1-2
CDR3 length: 14
CDR3 DNA: TGTGCCAGCAGCCGCAAACAGGGAAGCTATGGCTACACCTTC
CDR3 protein: CASSRKQGSYGYTF

V gene: TRBV7-2
D gene: .
clone size: .
J gene: TRBJ1-2
CDR3 length: 14
CDR3 DNA: TGTGCCAGCAGCTTAAACCCAGGGGCCTATGGCTACACCTTC
CDR3 protein: CASSLNPGAYGYTF

V gene: TRBV3-1/TRBV3-2
D gene: .
clone size: .
J gene: TRBJ2-5
CDR3 length: 16
CDR3 DNA: TGTGCCAGCAGCCACAGTTCCGCGACACCAGGGGAGACCCAGTACTTC
CDR3 protein: CASSHSSATPGETQYF

V gene: TRBV27
D gene: .
clone size: .
J gene: TRBJ2-3
CDR3 length: 15
CDR3 DNA: TGTGCCAGCAGTTTAAGGGGGGGGAGAACAGATACGCAGTATTTT
CDR3 protein: CASSLRGGRTDTQYF

V gene: TRBV30
D gene: .
clone size: .
J gene: TRBJ1-1
CDR3 length: 13
CDR3 DNA: TGTGCCTGGAATCCTCAGGTGGAAACTGAAGCTTTCTTT
CDR3 protein: CAWNPQVETEAFF

V gene: TRBV28
D gene: TRBD1
clone size: .
J gene: TRBJ2-1
CDR3 length: 14
CDR3 DNA: TGTGCCAGCAGTTTAGGGACAGGGGGTAATGAGCAGTTCTTC
CDR3 protein: CASSLGTGGNEQFF

V gene: TRBV7-9
D gene: TRBD1
clone size: .
J gene: TRBJ2-6
CDR3 length: 19
CDR3 DNA: TGTGCCAGCAGCTTAGCAGAGACAGGGACCAGGTCTGGGGCCAACGTCCTGACTTTC
CDR3 protein: CASSLAETGTRSGANVLTF

V gene: TRBV2
D gene: TRBD1
clone size: .
J gene: TRBJ2-2
CDR3 length: 16
CDR3 DNA: TGTGCCAGCCTGGACAGGGGCACGGTAGGGACCGGGGAGCTGTTTTTT
CDR3 protein: CASLDRGTVGTGELFF

V gene: TRBV12-3/TRBV12-4
D gene: TRBD1
clone size: .
J gene: TRBJ1-2
CDR3 length: 12
CDR3 DNA: TGTGCCAGTGGACAGGGTCCCTATGGCTACACCTTC
CDR3 protein: CASGQGPYGYTF

V gene: TRBV2
D gene: TRBD1
clone size: .
J gene: TRBJ1-1
CDR3 length: 17
CDR3 DNA: TGTGCCAGCCGCCCTAATCCCGGGACAGGGGTATCTACTGAAGCTTTCTTT
CDR3 protein: CASRPNPGTGVSTEAFF

V gene: TRBV3-1/TRBV3-2
D gene: .
clone size: once
J gene: TRBJ2-7
CDR3 length: 12
CDR3 DNA: TGTGCCAGCAGCCAAGGTATCGCGGGTTCAACCTTC
CDR3 protein: CASSQGIAGSTF

V gene: TRBV9
D gene: .
clone size: few
J gene: TRBJ1-5
CDR3 length: 13
CDR3 DNA: TGTGCCAGCAGCACGACAGTTAATCAGCCCCAGCATTTT
CDR3 protein: CASSTTVNQPQHF

V gene: TRBV6-5
D gene: .
clone size: once
J gene: TRBJ1-3
CDR3 length: 16
CDR3 DNA: TGTGCCAGCAGTTACTATGGACGAGGGGGAGGAAACACCATATATTTT
CDR3 protein: CASSYYGRGGGNTIYF